This T cell receptor beta chain was obtained from a study of CD8 T cell repertoires and HIV-1 epitope variants. At the level of the study: Separate wells received one of Twenty-five Gag or Nef variant peptides. Study-wide results and caveats: Of nine antigen-specific beta clonotypes, 5 or 6 appeared to cross-react with escape variants.

In the case of this clone: No antigen is known for it.

V lost 4 bases and J lost 5; bases outside the gene matches: 3. CDR1 is SGHRS and CDR2 is YFSETQ in the germline V gene. This CDR3 is 13 amino acids long. The repertoire was sequenced with immunoSEQ multiplex PCR; TCRdb's copy has only in-frame clones and lacks some. This table has over a thousand clones, roughly 62% appearing once. The sample was cultured CD8+ T cells derived from PBMCs. The origin of this receptor is a male donor with HIV. The chain employs TRBV5-1 and TRBJ1-5, with TRBD1 matching 7 bases. For the CDR3, the DNA is TGCGCCAGCAGCCCGACAGGGCATCAGCCCCAGCATTTT. Translation gives CASSPTGHQPQHF.